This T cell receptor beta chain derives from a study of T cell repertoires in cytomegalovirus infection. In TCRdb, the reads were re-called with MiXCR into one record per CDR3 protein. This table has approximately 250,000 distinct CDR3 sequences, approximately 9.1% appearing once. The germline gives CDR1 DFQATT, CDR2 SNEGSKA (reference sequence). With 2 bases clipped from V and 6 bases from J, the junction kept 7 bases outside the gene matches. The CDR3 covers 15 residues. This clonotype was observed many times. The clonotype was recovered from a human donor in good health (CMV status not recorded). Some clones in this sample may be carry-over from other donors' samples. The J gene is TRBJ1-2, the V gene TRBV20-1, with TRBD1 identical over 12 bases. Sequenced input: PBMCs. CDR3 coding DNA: TGCAGTGCTAGAAATTTGGGACAGGGGGCGAATGGCTACACCTTC. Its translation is CSARNLGQGANGYTF.